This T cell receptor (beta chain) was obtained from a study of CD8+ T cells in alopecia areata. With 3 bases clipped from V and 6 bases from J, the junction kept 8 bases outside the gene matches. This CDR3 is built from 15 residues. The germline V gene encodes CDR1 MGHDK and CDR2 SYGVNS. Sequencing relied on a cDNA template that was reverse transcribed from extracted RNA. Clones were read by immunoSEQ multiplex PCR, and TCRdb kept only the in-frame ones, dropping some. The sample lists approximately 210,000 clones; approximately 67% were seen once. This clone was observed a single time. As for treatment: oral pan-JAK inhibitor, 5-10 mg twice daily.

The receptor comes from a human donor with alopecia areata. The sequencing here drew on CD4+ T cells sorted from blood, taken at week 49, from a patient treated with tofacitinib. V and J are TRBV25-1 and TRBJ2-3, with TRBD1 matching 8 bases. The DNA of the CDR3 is TGTGCCAGCAGTGATCCGGGCAGGGGGCTTGATACGCAGTATTTT. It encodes CASSDPGRGLDTQYF.